This T cell receptor beta chain emerged from a study of T cells in Graves' hyperthyroidism and ophthalmopathy. Overall study context: Peripheral blood draws took place at initial diagnosis, ahead of any treatment.

In germline, CDR1 is MNHEY, CDR2 SMNVEV (reference sequence). The CDR3 extends over 14 amino acids. The ends lost 5 bases at V and 0 bases at J; junction bases unmatched: 3. Note on this clonotype: Its antigen is currently unknown.

TCR beta CDR3 regions were amplified from RNA transcripts. Primed by the HTBI set, a first-round RT-PCR was run on the TCR CDR3. TCRdb independently ran MiXCR on the multiplex PCR reads; one entry per CDR3 protein. The sample holds about 250,000 distinct CDR3 sequences; over 20% are singletons and the top ten take around 64%. Study-wide results and limits: Most thyroid clonotypes expanded above 0.001 were also detected in blood.

Fresh peripheral blood, 10 ml, yielded the PBMCs. The chain is built from TRBV27 and TRBJ1-2, with TRBD1 matching 7 bases. Specimen: blood. The TCR comes from a man aged 30 to 39 with Graves' ophthalmopathy. As DNA, the CDR3 is TGTGCCAGCAGTGCCGACAGGGCTAACTATGGCTACACCTTC. It is translated as CASSADRANYGYTF.